This T cell receptor (beta chain) was observed in a study of beta chain features in type 1 diabetes. Remarks on this clone: The antigen is undetermined.

All of the isolated RNA was reverse transcribed, so expressed TCRB transcripts were sequenced. TCRdb keeps only in-frame clones here, not all; method: immunoSEQ multiplex PCR. Here the sample spans fewer than 500,000 clones, more than 11% being singletons. CD4+ cells of the naive, central memory, regulatory and stem cell-like memory types were sorted via CD45RO/CCR7/CD25/CD127/CD95/CD27. General study results and limits: Type 1 diabetes patients had fewer VDJ junction insertions and more deletions. Equally in patients and controls, PCR might preferentially amplify shorter templates.

V lost 0 bases, J lost 3 bases, and 8 bases lay in between. Germline values: CDR1 GTSNPN, CDR2 SVGIG (reference sequence). This CDR3 has 14 amino acids. The chain joins TRBV30 to TRBJ2-2; D is uncertain. The clonotype comes from a man aged 30-40 years in good health. The specimen sequenced was naive CD4+ T cells from blood. CDR3 nucleotide sequence: TGTGCCTGGAGTGTAAGGGTCGACACCGGGGAGCTGTTTTTT. Amino acid sequence: CAWSVRVDTGELFF.